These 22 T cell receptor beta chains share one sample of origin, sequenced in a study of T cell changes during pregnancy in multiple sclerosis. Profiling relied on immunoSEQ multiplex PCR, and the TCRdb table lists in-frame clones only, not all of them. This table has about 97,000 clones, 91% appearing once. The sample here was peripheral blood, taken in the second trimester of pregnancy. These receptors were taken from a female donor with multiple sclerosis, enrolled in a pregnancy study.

CDR3: CASRGLAGPYNEQFF. CDR3 bases: TGTGCCAGCAGGGGACTAGCGGGGCCTTACAATGAGCAGTTCTTC. The chain couples TRBV2 to TRBJ2-1, with TRBD2 matching over 13 bases. The length of the CDR3 is 15 residues. V was pared by 6 bases and J by 4 bases, with 3 bases of the junction left unmatched. CDR1 is SNHLY and CDR2 is FYNNEI in the germline V gene.

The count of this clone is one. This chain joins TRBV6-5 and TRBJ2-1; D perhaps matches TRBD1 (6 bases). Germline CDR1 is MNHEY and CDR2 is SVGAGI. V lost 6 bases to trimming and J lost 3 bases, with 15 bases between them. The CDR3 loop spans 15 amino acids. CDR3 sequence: CASRMDPGVYNEQFF. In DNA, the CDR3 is TGTGCCAGCAGAATGGACCCAGGGGTCTACAATGAGCAGTTCTTC.

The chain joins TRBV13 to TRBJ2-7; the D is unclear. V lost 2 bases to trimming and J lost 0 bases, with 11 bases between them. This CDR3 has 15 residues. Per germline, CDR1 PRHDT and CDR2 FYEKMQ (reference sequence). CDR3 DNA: TGTGCCAGCAGCTTACACTCTGGTGGCTCCTACGAGCAGTACTTC. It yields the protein CASSLHSGGSYEQYF.

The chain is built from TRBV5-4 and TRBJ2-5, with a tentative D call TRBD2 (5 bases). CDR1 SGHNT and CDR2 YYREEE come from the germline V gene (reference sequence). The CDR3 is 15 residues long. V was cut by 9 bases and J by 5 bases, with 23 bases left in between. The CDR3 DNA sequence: TGTGCCACTTTTGCGGGTCAGGCCGTGGGGGAGACCCAGTACTTC. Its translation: CATFAGQAVGETQYF. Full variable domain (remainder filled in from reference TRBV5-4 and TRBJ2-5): ETGVTQSPTHLIKTRGQQVTLRCSSQSGHNTVSWYQQALGQGPQFIFQYYREEENGRGNFPPRFSGLQFPNYSSELNVNALELDDSALYLCATFAGQAVGETQYFGPGTRLLVL.

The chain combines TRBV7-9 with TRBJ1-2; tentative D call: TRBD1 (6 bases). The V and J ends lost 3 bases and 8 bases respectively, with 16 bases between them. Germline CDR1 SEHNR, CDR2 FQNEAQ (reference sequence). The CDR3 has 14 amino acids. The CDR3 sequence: CASSLTGTPEGYTF. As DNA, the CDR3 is TGTGCCAGCAGCTTGACTGGGACACCCGAGGGCTACACCTTC.

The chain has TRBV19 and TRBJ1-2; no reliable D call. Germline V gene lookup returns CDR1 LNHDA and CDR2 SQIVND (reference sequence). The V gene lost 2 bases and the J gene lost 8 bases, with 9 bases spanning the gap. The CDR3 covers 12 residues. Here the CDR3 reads CASSIPVRGYTF. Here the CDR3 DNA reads TGTGCCAGTAGTATACCAGTCCGAGGCTACACCTTC.

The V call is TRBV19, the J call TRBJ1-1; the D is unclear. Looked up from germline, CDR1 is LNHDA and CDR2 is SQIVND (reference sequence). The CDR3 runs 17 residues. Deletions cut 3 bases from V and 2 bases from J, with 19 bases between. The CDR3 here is CASSIVSAAVFNTEAFF. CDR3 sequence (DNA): TGTGCCAGTAGTATCGTCAGCGCGGCCGTCTTCAACACTGAAGCTTTCTTT.

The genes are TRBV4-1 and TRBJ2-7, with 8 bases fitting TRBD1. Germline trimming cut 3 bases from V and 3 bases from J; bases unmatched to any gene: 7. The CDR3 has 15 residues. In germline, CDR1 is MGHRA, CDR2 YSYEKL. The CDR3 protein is CASSHAGQGNYEQYF. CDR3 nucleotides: TGCGCCAGCAGCCATGCAGGACAGGGCAACTACGAGCAGTACTTC.

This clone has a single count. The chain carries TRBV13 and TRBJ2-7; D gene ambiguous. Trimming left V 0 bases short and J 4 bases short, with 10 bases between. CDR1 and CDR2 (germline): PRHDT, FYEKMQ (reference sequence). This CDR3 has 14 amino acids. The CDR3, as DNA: TGTGCCAGCAGCTTAGGCCTAAGATTATACGAGCAGTACTTC. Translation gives CASSLGLRLYEQYF.

CDR3 bases: TGTGCCAGCAGTTCCCTACCTTTCTTAGCAGGGGACCCCACAGATACGCAGTATTTT. Protein product: CASSSLPFLAGDPTDTQYF. The chain recombines TRBV27 with TRBJ2-3; weak D call: TRBD1 (6 bases). V lost 4 bases and J 2 bases, leaving 25 bases between the germline ends. This CDR3 is built from 19 residues. CDR1 is MNHEY and CDR2 is SMNVEV in the germline V gene (reference sequence).

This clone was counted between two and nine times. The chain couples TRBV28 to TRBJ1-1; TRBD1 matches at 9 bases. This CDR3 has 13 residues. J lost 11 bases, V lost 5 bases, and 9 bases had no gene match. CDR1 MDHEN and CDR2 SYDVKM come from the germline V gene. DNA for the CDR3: TGTGCCAGCAGTCCCCCGGGACAGGGAGGGGCTTTCTTT. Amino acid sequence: CASSPPGQGGAFF. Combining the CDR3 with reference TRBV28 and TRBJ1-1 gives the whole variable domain DVKVTQSSRYLVKRTGEKVFLECVQDMDHENMFWYRQDPGLGLRLIYFSYDVKMKEKGDIPEGYSVSREKKERFSLILESASTNQTSMYLCASSPPGQGGAFFGQGTRLTVV.

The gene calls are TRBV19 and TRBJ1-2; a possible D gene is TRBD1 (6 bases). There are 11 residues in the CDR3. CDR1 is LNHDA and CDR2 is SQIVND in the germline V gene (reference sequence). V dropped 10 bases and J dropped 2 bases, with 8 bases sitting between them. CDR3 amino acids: CATRGNYGYTF. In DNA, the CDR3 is TGTGCCACCAGGGGCAACTATGGCTACACCTTC.

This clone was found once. The CDR3 region is CASSPFDLADNYEQYF. The CDR3 coding sequence is TGTGCCAGCAGCCCATTTGATCTAGCGGACAACTACGAGCAGTACTTC. The V call is TRBV28, the J call TRBJ2-7; 7 positions match TRBD2. CDR1 is MDHEN, CDR2 SYDVKM, per germline. The CDR3 sequence is 16 residues long. V lost 6 bases to trimming and J lost 3 bases; unmatched junction nucleotides: 14.

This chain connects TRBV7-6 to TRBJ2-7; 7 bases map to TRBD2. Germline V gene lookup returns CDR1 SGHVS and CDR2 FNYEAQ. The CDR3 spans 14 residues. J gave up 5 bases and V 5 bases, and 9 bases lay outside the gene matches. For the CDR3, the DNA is TGTGCCAGCAGCCGGGAGGCCATTCTGGACGAGCAGTACTTC. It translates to CASSREAILDEQYF.

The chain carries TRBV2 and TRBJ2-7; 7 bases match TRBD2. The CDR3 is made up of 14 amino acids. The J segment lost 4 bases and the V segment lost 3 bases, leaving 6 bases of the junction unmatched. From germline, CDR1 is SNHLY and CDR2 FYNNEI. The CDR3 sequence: CASSDPSGVYEQYF. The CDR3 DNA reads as TGTGCCAGCAGTGACCCTAGCGGCGTGTACGAGCAGTACTTC.

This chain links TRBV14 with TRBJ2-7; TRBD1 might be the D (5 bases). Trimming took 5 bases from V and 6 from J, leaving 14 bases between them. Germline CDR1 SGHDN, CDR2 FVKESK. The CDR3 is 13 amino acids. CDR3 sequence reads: CASSFRGRVEQYF. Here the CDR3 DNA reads TGTGCCAGCAGCTTCCGAGGCAGGGTCGAGCAGTACTTC.

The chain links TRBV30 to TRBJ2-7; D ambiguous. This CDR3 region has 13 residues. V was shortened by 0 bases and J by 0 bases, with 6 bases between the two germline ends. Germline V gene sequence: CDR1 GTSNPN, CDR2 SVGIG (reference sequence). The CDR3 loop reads CAWSVESSYEQYF. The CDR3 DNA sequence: TGTGCCTGGAGTGTAGAGAGCTCCTACGAGCAGTACTTC.

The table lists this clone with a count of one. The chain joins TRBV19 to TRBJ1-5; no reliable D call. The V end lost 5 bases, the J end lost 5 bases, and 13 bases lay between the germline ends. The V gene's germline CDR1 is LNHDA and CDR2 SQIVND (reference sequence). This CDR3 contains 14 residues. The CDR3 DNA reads TGTGCCAGTAGTGTTGCGGGCATAGATCAGCCCCAGCATTTT. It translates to CASSVAGIDQPQHF.

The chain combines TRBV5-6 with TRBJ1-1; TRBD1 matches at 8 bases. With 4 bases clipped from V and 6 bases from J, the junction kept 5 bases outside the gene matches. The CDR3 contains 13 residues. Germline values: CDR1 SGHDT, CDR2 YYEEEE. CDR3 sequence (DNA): TGTGCCAGCAGCCTCCAGGGGGCCGCTGAAGCTTTCTTT. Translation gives CASSLQGAAEAFF.

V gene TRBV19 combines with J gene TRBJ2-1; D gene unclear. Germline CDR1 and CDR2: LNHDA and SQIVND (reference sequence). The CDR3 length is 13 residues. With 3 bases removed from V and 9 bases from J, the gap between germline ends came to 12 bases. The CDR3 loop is CASSMAPTVEQFF. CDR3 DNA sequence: TGTGCCAGTAGTATGGCCCCCACAGTTGAGCAGTTCTTC.

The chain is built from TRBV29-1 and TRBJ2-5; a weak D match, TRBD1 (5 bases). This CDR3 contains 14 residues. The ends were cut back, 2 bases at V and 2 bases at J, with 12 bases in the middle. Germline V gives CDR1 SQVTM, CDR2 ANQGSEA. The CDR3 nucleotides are TGCAGCGTTGAAAGACCAGGGCAGCAAGAGACCCAGTACTTC. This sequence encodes CSVERPGQQETQYF.

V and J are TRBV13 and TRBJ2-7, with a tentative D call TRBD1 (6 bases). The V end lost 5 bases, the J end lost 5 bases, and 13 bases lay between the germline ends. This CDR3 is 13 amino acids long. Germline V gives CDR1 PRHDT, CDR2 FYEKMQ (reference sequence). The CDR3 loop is CASSVQGSDEQYF. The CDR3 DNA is TGTGCCAGCAGCGTTCAGGGGTCAGACGAGCAGTACTTC.